This T cell receptor beta chain was sequenced for a study of regulatory T cells in long-lasting Graves disease. CDR3 size: 15 residues. Germline values: CDR1 SGHRS, CDR2 YFSETQ. Trimming pared 4 bases from V and 5 bases from J, leaving 19 bases between. This clonotype has only a few counts. Documented time point: newly diagnosed GD, antithyroid drugs for less than 3 months. Isolated PBMC RNA provided the starting material for the TCR library. HTBI primers from iRepertoire and Arm-PCR of CDR3 regions yielded the TCR beta libraries. TCRdb used MiXCR to reprocess the multiplex PCR reads, holding one entry per CDR3 protein. The table shows some 400,000 distinct CDR3 sequences, with approximately 15% occurring only once. These records were also assigned to another study, of T cells in Graves' hyperthyroidism and ophthalmopathy.

The chain links TRBV5-1 to TRBJ2-7, with D maybe TRBD2 (6 bases). Material: peripheral blood mononuclear cells (PBMCs), obtained at new diagnosis, from a patient treated with antithyroid drugs. The clonotype was recovered from a woman in her twenties or thirties with Graves disease. CDR3 sequence: CASSLGGSGPHEQYF. The CDR3 DNA follows: TGCGCCAGCAGCCTAGGAGGGAGTGGGCCCCACGAGCAGTACTTC. Drawing the rest from reference TRBV5-1 and TRBJ2-7, the complete variable domain is KAGVTQTPRYLIKTRGQQVTLSCSPISGHRSVSWYQQTPGQGLQFLFEYFSETQRNKGNFPGRFSGRQFSNSRSEMNVSTLELGDSALYLCASSLGGSGPHEQYFGPGTRLTVT.